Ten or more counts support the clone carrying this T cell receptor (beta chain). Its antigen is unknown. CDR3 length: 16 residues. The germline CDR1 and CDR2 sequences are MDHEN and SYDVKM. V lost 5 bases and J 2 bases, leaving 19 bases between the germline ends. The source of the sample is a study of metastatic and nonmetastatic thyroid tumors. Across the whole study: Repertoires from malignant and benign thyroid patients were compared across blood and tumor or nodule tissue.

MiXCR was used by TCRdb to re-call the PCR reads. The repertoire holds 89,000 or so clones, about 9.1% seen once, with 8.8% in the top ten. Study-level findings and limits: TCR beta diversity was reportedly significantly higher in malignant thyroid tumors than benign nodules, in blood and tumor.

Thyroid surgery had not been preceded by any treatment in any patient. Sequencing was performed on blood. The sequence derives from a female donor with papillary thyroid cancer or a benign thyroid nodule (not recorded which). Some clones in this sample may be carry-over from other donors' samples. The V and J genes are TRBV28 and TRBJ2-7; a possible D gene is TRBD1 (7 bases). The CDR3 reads CASSPRRTGGTYEQYF. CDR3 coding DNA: TGTGCCAGCAGTCCGAGGAGGACAGGAGGGACCTACGAGCAGTACTTC.